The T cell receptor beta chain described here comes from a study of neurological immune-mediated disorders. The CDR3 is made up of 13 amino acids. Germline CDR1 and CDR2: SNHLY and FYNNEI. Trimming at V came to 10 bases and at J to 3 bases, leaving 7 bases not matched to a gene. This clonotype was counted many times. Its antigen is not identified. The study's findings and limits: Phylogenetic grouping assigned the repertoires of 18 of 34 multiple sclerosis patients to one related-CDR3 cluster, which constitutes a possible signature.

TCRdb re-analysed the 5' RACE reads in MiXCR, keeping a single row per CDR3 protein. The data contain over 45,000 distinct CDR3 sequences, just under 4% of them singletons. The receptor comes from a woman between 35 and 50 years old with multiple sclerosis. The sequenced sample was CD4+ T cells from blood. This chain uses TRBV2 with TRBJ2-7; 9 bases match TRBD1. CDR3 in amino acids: CATQRDRDYEQYF. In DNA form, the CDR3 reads TGTGCCACTCAACGGGACAGGGACTACGAGCAGTACTTC.